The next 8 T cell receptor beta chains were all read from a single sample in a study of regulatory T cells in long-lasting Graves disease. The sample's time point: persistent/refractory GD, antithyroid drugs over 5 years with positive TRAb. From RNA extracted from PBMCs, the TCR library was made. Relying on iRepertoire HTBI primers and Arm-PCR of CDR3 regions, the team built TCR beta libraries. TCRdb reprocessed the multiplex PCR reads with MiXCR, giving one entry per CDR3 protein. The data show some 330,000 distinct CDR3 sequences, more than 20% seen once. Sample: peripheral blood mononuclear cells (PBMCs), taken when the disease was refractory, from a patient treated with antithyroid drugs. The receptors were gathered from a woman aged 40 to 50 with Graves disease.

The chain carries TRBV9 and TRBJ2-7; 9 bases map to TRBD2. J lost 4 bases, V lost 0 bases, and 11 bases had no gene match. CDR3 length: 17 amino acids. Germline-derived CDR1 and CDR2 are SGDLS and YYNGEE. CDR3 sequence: CASSVGIGGRGVYEQYF. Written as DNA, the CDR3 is TGTGCCAGCAGCGTAGGTATAGGCGGGAGGGGGGTGTACGAGCAGTACTTC. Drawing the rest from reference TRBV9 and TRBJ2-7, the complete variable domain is DSGVTQTPKHLITATGQRVTLRCSPRSGDLSVYWYQQSLDQGLQFLIQYYNGEERAKGNILERFSAQQFPDLHSELNLSSLELGDSALYFCASSVGIGGRGVYEQYFGPGTRLTVT.

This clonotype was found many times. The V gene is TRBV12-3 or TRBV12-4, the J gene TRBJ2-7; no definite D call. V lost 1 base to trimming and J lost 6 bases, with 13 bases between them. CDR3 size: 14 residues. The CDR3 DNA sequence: TGTGCCAGCAGTTTAGGTGGTTGGGTTAGCGAGCAGTACTTC. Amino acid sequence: CASSLGGWVSEQYF.

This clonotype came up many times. DNA for the CDR3: TGTGCCAGCAAGGGGGGTGGGAACACTGAAGCTTTCTTT. Translation gives CASKGGGNTEAFF. The chain has TRBV2 and TRBJ1-1; D is possibly TRBD1 (6 bases). Germline V gene data show CDR1 as SNHLY and CDR2 as FYNNEI. Deletions cut 7 bases from V and 1 base from J, with 10 bases between. The CDR3 has 13 residues.

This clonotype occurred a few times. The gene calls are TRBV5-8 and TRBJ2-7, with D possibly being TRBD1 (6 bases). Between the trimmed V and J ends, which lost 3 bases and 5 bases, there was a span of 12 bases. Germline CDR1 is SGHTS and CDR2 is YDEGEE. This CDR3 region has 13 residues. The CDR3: CASSSQGSHEQYF. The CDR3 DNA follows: TGTGCCAGCAGCTCCCAGGGGTCCCACGAGCAGTACTTC.

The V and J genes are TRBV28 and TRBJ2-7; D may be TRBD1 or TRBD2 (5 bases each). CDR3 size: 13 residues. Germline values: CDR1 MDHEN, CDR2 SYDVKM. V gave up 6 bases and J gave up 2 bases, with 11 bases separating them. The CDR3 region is CASRPRETYEQYF. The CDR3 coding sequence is TGTGCCAGCAGACCCAGGGAGACCTACGAGCAGTACTTC.

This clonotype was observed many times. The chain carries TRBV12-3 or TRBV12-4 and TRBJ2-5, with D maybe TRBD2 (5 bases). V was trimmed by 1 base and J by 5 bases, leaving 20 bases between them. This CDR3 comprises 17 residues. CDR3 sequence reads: CASSLVSGLSHWETQYF. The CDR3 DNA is TGTGCCAGCAGTTTAGTATCCGGACTTAGTCATTGGGAGACCCAGTACTTC.

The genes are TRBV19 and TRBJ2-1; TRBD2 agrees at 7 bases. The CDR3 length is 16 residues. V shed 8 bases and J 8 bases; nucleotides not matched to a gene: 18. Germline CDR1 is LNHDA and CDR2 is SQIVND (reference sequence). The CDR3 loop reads CASSMPPSTSDYEQFF. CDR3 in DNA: TGTGCCAGTTCTATGCCCCCCTCCACTAGCGATTATGAGCAGTTCTTC.

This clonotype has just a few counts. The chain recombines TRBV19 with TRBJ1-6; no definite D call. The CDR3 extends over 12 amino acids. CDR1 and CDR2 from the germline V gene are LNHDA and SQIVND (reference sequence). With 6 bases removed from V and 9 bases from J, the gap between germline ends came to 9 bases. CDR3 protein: CASRFSSSPLHF. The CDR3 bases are TGTGCCAGTAGGTTTTCGAGTTCACCCCTCCACTTT.